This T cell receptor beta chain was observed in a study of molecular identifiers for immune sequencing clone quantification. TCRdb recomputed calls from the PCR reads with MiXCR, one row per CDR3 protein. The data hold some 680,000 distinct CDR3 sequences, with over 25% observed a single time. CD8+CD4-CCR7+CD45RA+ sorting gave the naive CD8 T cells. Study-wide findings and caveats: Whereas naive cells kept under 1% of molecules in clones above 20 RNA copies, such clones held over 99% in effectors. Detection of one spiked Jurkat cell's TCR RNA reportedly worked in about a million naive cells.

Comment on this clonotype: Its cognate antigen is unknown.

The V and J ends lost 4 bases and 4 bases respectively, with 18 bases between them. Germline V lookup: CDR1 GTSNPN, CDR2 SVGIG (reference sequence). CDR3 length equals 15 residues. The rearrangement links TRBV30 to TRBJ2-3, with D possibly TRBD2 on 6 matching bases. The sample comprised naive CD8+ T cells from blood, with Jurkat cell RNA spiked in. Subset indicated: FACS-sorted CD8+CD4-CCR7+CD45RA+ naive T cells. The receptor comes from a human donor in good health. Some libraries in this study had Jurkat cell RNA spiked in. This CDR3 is CAWNHGGTNSDTQYF. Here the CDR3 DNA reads TGTGCCTGGAACCACGGGGGTACTAACTCAGATACGCAGTATTTT.